The text below deals with one TCR beta chain. V lost 0 bases and J lost 4; bases outside the gene matches: 7. The CDR3 contains 16 residues. Germline loops: CDR1 SGHNT, CDR2 YYREEE (reference sequence). Study processing details: Reference gene primer amplification gave nucleated cell count estimates. Libraries were prepared by immunoSEQ multiplex PCR; TCRdb keeps only in-frame clonotypes and omits some of them. V and J calls and clone size are those listed in that table; D and trimming were worked out from the DNA. The table lists over 80,000 clones, roughly 87% of them singletons. The sample is drawn from a study of blood T cell repertoires in COVID-19. About the research overall: Both acute and convalescent COVID-19 samples were obtained from the United States, Italy and Spain. From T cells, B-cell-depleted T cells, or PBMCs came the material, which was cDNA or gDNA.

V and J are TRBV5-4 and TRBJ2-3, with TRBD2 identical over 8 bases. This TCR derives from a man aged 50 to 59 with acute or convalescent COVID-19. The sequencing input was peripheral blood. The CDR3 DNA reads TGTGCCAGCAGCTTGGATAGGCGGGGGGCCGCAGATACGCAGTATTTT. Its translation: CASSLDRRGAADTQYF.